A single T cell receptor (beta chain) is shown here with its context. In the sorted-subset replicate PCRs, around 220 ng DNA, some 30,000 T cell genomes, was used. Assay used: immunoSEQ multiplex PCR; TCRdb lists only in-frame clones, some missing. The table lists roughly 110,000 clones, around 73% of them singletons. This entry comes from a study of shared clonotypes between healthy human individuals. CDR1 LNHDA and CDR2 SQIVND come from the germline V gene (reference sequence). The CDR3 runs to 15 residues. The sample was memory CD8+ T cells sorted from blood. Subset specified: CD45RO+ cells pooled with CCR7-negative TemRA cells. The receptor was isolated from a woman in her twenties or thirties in good health. This chain uses TRBV19 with TRBJ2-5; D is perhaps TRBD2 (7 bases). The J call may be mistaken, given a closer DNA end match to TRBJ2-7. The CDR3 region is CASSTEGGQIYEQYF. Written as DNA, the CDR3 is TGTGCCAGTAGTACCGAGGGGGGGCAGATCTACGAGCAGTACTTC.